These 25 T cell receptor beta chains originate from one sample sequenced in a study of blood T cell repertoires in COVID-19. Produced via immunoSEQ multiplex PCR; TCRdb's table is partial and in-frame only. Altogether around 150,000 clones are present, roughly 84% being singletons, with the ten largest covering under 8.5%. The specimen was peripheral blood. The receptors originated from a woman aged 60-75 years with COVID-19, enrolled during active disease.

V and J are TRBV27 and TRBJ2-5; 12 nucleotides line up with TRBD2. Trimming took 4 bases from V and 5 from J; bases not matched to a gene: 5. The CDR3 is 15 residues long. Germline V gene data show CDR1 as MNHEY and CDR2 as SMNVEV (reference sequence). The CDR3 sequence: CASSSPTSGRETQYF. The CDR3 region has the DNA TGTGCCAGCAGTTCTCCCACTAGCGGGAGGGAGACCCAGTACTTC.

J is TRBJ1-5 and V is TRBV2; D remains ambiguous. This CDR3 has 15 amino acids. CDR1 and CDR2 from the germline V gene are SNHLY and FYNNEI. The V gene lost 6 bases and the J gene lost 4 bases, with 16 bases spanning the gap. The CDR3 is CASRQARFGNQPQHF. As DNA, the CDR3 is TGTGCCAGCAGGCAGGCGCGATTTGGAAATCAGCCCCAGCATTTT.

J is TRBJ2-1 and V is TRBV7-2; D perhaps matches TRBD1 (7 bases). This CDR3 has 15 amino acids. V dropped 6 bases and J dropped 9 bases, with 21 bases sitting between them. Per germline, CDR1 SGHTA and CDR2 FQGNSA. As DNA, the CDR3 is TGTGCCAGCAGTCCCGGAGGGGGCAATAATCGTGAGCAGTTCTTC. The encoded protein is CASSPGGGNNREQFF.

This clone appeared a single time. J is TRBJ2-2 and V is TRBV25-1, with 10 nucleotides matching TRBD1. Germline trimming cut 6 bases from V and 0 bases from J; bases unmatched to any gene: 1. This CDR3 comprises 15 residues. Germline loops: CDR1 MGHDK, CDR2 SYGVNS. The CDR3 spells CASRTGGANTGELFF. CDR3 in DNA: TGTGCCAGCAGGACAGGGGGCGCGAACACCGGGGAGCTGTTTTTT. The full variable domain, with the rest looked up from reference TRBV25-1 and TRBJ2-2, is EADIYQTPRYLVIGTGKKITLECSQTMGHDKMYWYQQDPGMELHLIHYSYGVNSTEKGDLSSESTVSRIRTEHFPLTLESARPSHTSQYLCASRTGGANTGELFFGEGSRLTVL.

This sequence joins TRBV5-1 and TRBJ2-1; a possible D gene is TRBD1 (6 bases). Germline V lookup: CDR1 SGHRS, CDR2 YFSETQ. CDR3 length: 15 residues. Trimming took 6 bases from V and 0 from J, leaving 13 bases between them. The CDR3 nucleotides read TGCGCCAGCACCGCGACAGGCCTCTCCTACAATGAGCAGTTCTTC. Protein: CASTATGLSYNEQFF. The variable domain in full, completed from reference TRBV5-1 and TRBJ2-1, reads KAGVTQTPRYLIKTRGQQVTLSCSPISGHRSVSWYQQTPGQGLQFLFEYFSETQRNKGNFPGRFSGRQFSNSRSEMNVSTLELGDSALYLCASTATGLSYNEQFFGPGTRLTVL.

This clone has just one count. This chain joins TRBV6-5 and TRBJ1-1; possibly TRBD1 for D (6 bases). The germline V and J ends were trimmed by 6 bases and 0 bases, with 11 bases remaining between them. In germline, CDR1 is MNHEY, CDR2 SVGAGI. The length of the CDR3 is 14 residues. This CDR3 reads CASRYGQMNTEAFF. CDR3 bases: TGTGCCAGCAGATACGGACAGATGAACACTGAAGCTTTCTTT.

The J gene is TRBJ1-6, the V gene TRBV5-5; D not resolved. Germline V CDR1 and CDR2: SGHKS, YYEKEE (reference sequence). V was shortened by 2 bases and J by 14 bases, with 11 bases between the two germline ends. There are 12 residues in the CDR3. The CDR3: CASSFVSESLHF. Written as DNA, the CDR3 is TGTGCCAGCAGCTTCGTGTCGGAGTCCCTCCACTTT.

The chain employs TRBV29-1 and TRBJ2-5, with TRBD2 as a possible D gene (6 bases). CDR3 length equals 13 residues. Per the germline V gene, CDR1 is SQVTM and CDR2 is ANQGSEA. V gave up 7 bases and J gave up 5 bases, with 17 bases separating them. In nucleotides, the CDR3 is TGCAGCGCAACGGGACTCCCTCGTGAGACCCAGTACTTC. Amino acid sequence: CSATGLPRETQYF. Filled out from reference TRBV29-1 and TRBJ2-5, the complete variable domain reads SAVISQKPSRDICQRGTSLTIQCQVDSQVTMMFWYRQQPGQSLTLIATANQGSEATYESGFVIDKFPISRPNLTFSTLTVSNMSPEDSSIYLCSATGLPRETQYFGPGTRLLVL.

The V gene is TRBV5-1, the J gene TRBJ1-2; TRBD1 is a possible D gene (5 bases). Per the germline V gene, CDR1 is SGHRS and CDR2 is YFSETQ. The length of the CDR3 is 15 residues. V gave up 0 bases and J gave up 4 bases, with 13 bases separating them. The CDR3 loop is CASSLDGGVAYGYTF. CDR3 nucleotide sequence: TGCGCCAGCAGCTTGGATGGGGGGGTAGCCTATGGCTACACCTTC.

This chain connects TRBV5-1 to TRBJ1-2; perhaps TRBD1 as D (5 bases). CDR1 SGHRS and CDR2 YFSETQ come from the germline V gene. With 1 base removed from V and 8 bases from J, the gap between germline ends came to 12 bases. The CDR3 is 13 residues long. In nucleotides, the CDR3 is TGCGCCAGCAGCTTGTCACAGGCATCCGGCTACACCTTC. Its protein product is CASSLSQASGYTF. Full variable domain (outside the CDR3, taken from reference TRBV5-1 and TRBJ1-2): KAGVTQTPRYLIKTRGQQVTLSCSPISGHRSVSWYQQTPGQGLQFLFEYFSETQRNKGNFPGRFSGRQFSNSRSEMNVSTLELGDSALYLCASSLSQASGYTFGSGTRLTVV.

J is TRBJ2-4 and V is TRBV2; 8 bases line up with TRBD2. The CDR3 consists of 16 residues. Germline V gene sequence: CDR1 SNHLY, CDR2 FYNNEI. V lost 4 bases and J lost 6; bases outside the gene matches: 11. CDR3 region: CASSGGGAGDGNIQYF. CDR3 bases: TGTGCCAGCAGTGGGGGGGGAGCGGGAGACGGAAACATTCAGTACTTC.

The genes are TRBV7-9 and TRBJ1-5, with no clear D. CDR1 is SEHNR, CDR2 FQNEAQ, per germline (reference sequence). Trimming removed 0 bases at V and 4 bases at J, with 10 bases between. The CDR3 has 15 amino acids. DNA for the CDR3: TGTGCCAGCAGCTTAGCGGGGAGGGTTAATCAGCCCCAGCATTTT. Translating gives CASSLAGRVNQPQHF.

The chain combines TRBV29-1 with TRBJ1-2, with D maybe TRBD1 (6 bases). The CDR3 is made up of 14 amino acids. The V end lost 7 bases, the J end lost 3 bases, and 18 bases lay between the germline ends. CDR1 and CDR2 (germline): SQVTM, ANQGSEA. CDR3 amino acids: CSATQGRSDYGYTF. The CDR3 DNA is TGCAGCGCCACTCAGGGGAGAAGTGACTATGGCTACACCTTC.

This chain connects TRBV6-6 to TRBJ1-4; D uncertain. Germline V gene data show CDR1 as MNHNY and CDR2 as SVGAGI (reference sequence). The V gene lost 2 bases and the J gene lost 5 bases, with 9 bases spanning the gap. CDR3 length equals 14 residues. As DNA, the CDR3 is TGTGCCAGCAGTTACGGGCCGACGAATGAAAAACTGTTTTTT. Amino acid sequence: CASSYGPTNEKLFF.

This CDR3 is CASSLIPGIQETQYF. CDR3 sequence (DNA): TGCGCCAGCAGCTTGATACCCGGGATCCAAGAGACCCAGTACTTC. The chain employs TRBV5-1 and TRBJ2-5; D is possibly TRBD2 (5 bases). The CDR3 contains 15 residues. Trimming shortened V by 1 base and J by 1 base, and 11 bases separated the two germline ends. From germline, CDR1 is SGHRS and CDR2 YFSETQ.

The gene calls are TRBV28 and TRBJ2-1, with 9 bases matching TRBD2. This CDR3 region has 14 residues. The V segment lost 3 bases and the J segment 8 bases; nucleotides outside the gene matches: 5. Germline V gene data show CDR1 as MDHEN and CDR2 as SYDVKM. The CDR3 DNA reads TGTGCCAGCAGTTTTCGCGGGGGGGAGTATGAGCAGTTCTTC. This gives the protein CASSFRGGEYEQFF.

CDR3 in DNA: TGTGCCAGCAGTTTCAAGACTAGCGGGACCGGGGAGCTGTTTTTT. This codes for CASSFKTSGTGELFF. The chain recombines TRBV2 with TRBJ2-2; 10 bases agree with TRBD2. V lost 5 bases and J lost 5; bases outside the gene matches: 5. Looked up from germline, CDR1 is SNHLY and CDR2 is FYNNEI. The CDR3 contains 15 residues.

The sample holds a few counts of this clone. This chain uses TRBV18 with TRBJ1-2, with D perhaps matching TRBD1 (6 bases). Trimming stripped 4 bases from V and 8 bases from J, with 8 bases between. The CDR3 covers 11 residues. Germline CDR1 is KGHSH and CDR2 is LQKENI. The CDR3 protein is CASSQGDGYTF. The CDR3 region has the DNA TGTGCCAGCTCACAGGGGGACGGCTACACCTTC.

The genes are TRBV14 and TRBJ2-5, with D possibly being TRBD1 (5 bases). Germline V gene sequence: CDR1 SGHDN, CDR2 FVKESK. V lost 4 bases and J 5 bases, leaving 20 bases between the germline ends. The CDR3 consists of 16 residues. The CDR3 is CASSPEDRGSLETQYF. DNA of the CDR3: TGTGCCAGCAGCCCAGAGGATAGGGGTAGTTTGGAGACCCAGTACTTC.

The V and J genes are TRBV6-6 and TRBJ1-2, with D tentatively TRBD1 (6 bases). The germline V gene has CDR1 MNHNY and CDR2 SVGAGI (reference sequence). CDR3 length: 14 amino acids. V was shortened by 2 bases and J by 5 bases, with 12 bases between the two germline ends. The CDR3: CASSYSTGWYGYTF. CDR3 bases: TGTGCCAGCAGTTACAGTACAGGGTGGTATGGCTACACCTTC.

The V and J genes are TRBV5-4 and TRBJ1-1; D call uncertain. V was pared by 2 bases and J by 5 bases, with 10 bases between. Per the germline V gene, CDR1 is SGHNT and CDR2 is YYREEE (reference sequence). The CDR3 is made up of 13 amino acids. The chain's CDR3 is CASSFGDITEAFF. The CDR3 DNA reads TGTGCCAGCAGCTTCGGGGATATAACTGAAGCTTTCTTT.

The chain recombines TRBV3-1 (or the pseudogene TRBV3-2) with TRBJ2-1; 9 positions match TRBD2. Germline CDR1 is LGHDT and CDR2 is YNNKEL (reference sequence). The CDR3 sequence is 16 residues long. V was clipped by 4 bases and J by 6 bases; unmatched bases: 10. The DNA of the CDR3 is TGTGCCAGCAGCCGCACAAGCGGGAGGCACCCCAATGAGCAGTTCTTC. This codes for CASSRTSGRHPNEQFF.

This rearrangement joins TRBV29-1 to TRBJ1-2, with D tentatively TRBD1 (6 bases). V was clipped by 4 bases and J by 1 base, with 10 bases between them. Germline CDR1 and CDR2: SQVTM and ANQGSEA. The CDR3 is 13 residues long. CDR3 in amino acids: CSVGDIYNYGYTF. CDR3 nucleotides: TGCAGCGTTGGGGACATTTATAACTATGGCTACACCTTC.

This chain joins TRBV14 and TRBJ2-7; 10 bases agree with TRBD2. In germline, CDR1 is SGHDN, CDR2 FVKESK. The CDR3 covers 17 residues. V was clipped by 4 bases and J by 2 bases; unmatched bases: 11. The CDR3 DNA reads TGTGCCAGCAGCCGCCTGACTAGCGGGTCGTTCACCTACGAGCAGTACTTC. Translating it yields CASSRLTSGSFTYEQYF.

The V and J genes are TRBV6-1 and TRBJ2-1, with 11 bases lining up with TRBD2. Germline lookup yields CDR1 MNHNS and CDR2 SASEGT. CDR3 length: 17 residues. V lost 2 bases to trimming and J lost 10 bases; unmatched junction nucleotides: 13. The CDR3 DNA sequence: TGTGCCAGCAGTGAACCCCTCCGACTAGCGGGGAATATCGAGCAGTTCTTC. Protein sequence: CASSEPLRLAGNIEQFF.